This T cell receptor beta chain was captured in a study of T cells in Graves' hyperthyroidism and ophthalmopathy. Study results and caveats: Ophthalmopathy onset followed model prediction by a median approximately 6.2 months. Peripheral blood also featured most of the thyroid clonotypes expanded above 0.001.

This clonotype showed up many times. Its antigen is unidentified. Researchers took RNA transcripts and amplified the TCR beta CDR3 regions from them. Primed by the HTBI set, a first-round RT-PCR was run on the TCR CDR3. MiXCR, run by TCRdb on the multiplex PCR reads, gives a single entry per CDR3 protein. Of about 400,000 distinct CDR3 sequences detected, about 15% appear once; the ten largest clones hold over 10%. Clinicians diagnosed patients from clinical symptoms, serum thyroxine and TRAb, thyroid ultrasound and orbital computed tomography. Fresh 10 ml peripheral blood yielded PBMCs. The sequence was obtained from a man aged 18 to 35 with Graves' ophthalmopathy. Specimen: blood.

CDR3 bases: TGTGCCAGCAGTTACGGGACAGGGGGCCAAGAGACCCAGTACTTC. Protein sequence: CASSYGTGGQETQYF. This chain uses TRBV6-5 with TRBJ2-5, with TRBD1 matching 11 bases. This CDR3 contains 15 residues. From germline, CDR1 is MNHEY and CDR2 SVGAGI. Trimming took 2 bases from V and 1 from J; bases not matched to a gene: 0.